A selection of T cell receptor beta chains follows, all from one sample in a study of shared clonotypes between healthy human individuals. TCRdb's copy holds only in-frame clones and misses some; the assay was immunoSEQ multiplex PCR. This table holds roughly 1.5 million clones, around 98% found once. The sequenced sample was naive CD4+ T cells sorted from blood. The receptors shown here come from a man aged 30-40 years in good health. Each CDR3 is given with its conserved first and last residue. A D gene is named only where the DNA matches it firmly. Expanded clones are given a class, and other clones once, few, many or no size at all.

V gene,clone size,D gene,J gene,CDR3 protein,CDR3 DNA
TRBV5-4,-,-,TRBJ2-1,CASSSTTGREFF,TGTGCCAGCAGCTCAACTACAGGGAGGGAGTTCTTC
TRBV6-5,-,-,TRBJ2-5,CASSYRRGGNQETQYF,TGTGCCAGCAGTTACCGCAGGGGAGGGAACCAAGAGACCCAGTACTTC
TRBV2,-,-,TRBJ1-1,CASSPQGSEAFF,TGTGCCAGCAGCCCACAGGGTAGTGAAGCTTTCTTT
TRBV18,-,-,TRBJ2-2,CASSPGKPGELFF,TGTGCCAGCTCACCGGGCAAGCCCGGGGAGCTGTTTTTT
TRBV10-1,-,-,TRBJ1-2,CASGYQSYGYTF,TGCGCCAGCGGTTACCAGAGCTATGGCTACACCTTC
TRBV28,-,TRBD1,TRBJ1-2,CASSRQGTYDYGYTF,TGTGCCAGCAGTCGACAGGGAACATATGACTATGGCTACACCTTC
TRBV18,-,-,TRBJ2-2,CASSPGEPGELFF,TGTGCCAGCTCACCAGGGGAGCCCGGGGAGCTGTTTTTT
TRBV6-1,-,TRBD2,TRBJ2-1,CASRLLAGSYNEQFF,TGTGCCAGCAGACTACTAGCGGGGTCCTACAATGAGCAGTTCTTC
TRBV27,-,TRBD2,TRBJ2-3,CASKPGLALDTQYF,TGTGCCAGCAAACCGGGACTAGCGCTTGATACGCAGTATTTT
TRBV28,once,-,TRBJ2-5,CASTPGGTETQYF,TGTGCCAGCACCCCAGGTGGTACGGAGACCCAGTACTTC
TRBV20-1,-,-,TRBJ2-7,CSARGRYEQYF,TGCAGTGCTAGAGGAAGGTACGAGCAGTACTTC
TRBV9,-,-,TRBJ2-7,CASSVGERTGYEQYF,TGTGCCAGCAGCGTGGGAGAGAGAACGGGGTACGAGCAGTACTTC
TRBV18,-,TRBD2,TRBJ2-3,CASSLYGTSNTQYF,TGCGCCAGCTCACTGTACGGGACTAGCAATACGCAGTATTTT
TRBV11-2,-,-,TRBJ2-7,CASSSYYEQYF,TGTGCCAGCAGCTCCTACTACGAGCAGTACTTC
TRBV9,-,-,TRBJ2-2,CASSFPGGAGELFF,TGTGCCAGCAGCTTTCCGGGCGGGGCCGGGGAGCTGTTTTTT
TRBV7-2,-,-,TRBJ1-1,CASNLEGGRYTEAFF,TGTGCCAGCAACCTAGAGGGGGGGCGCTACACTGAAGCTTTCTTT
TRBV7-7,once,-,TRBJ2-2,CASSLGAGELFF,TGTGCCAGCAGCTTAGGGGCCGGGGAGCTGTTTTTT
TRBV5-1,-,-,TRBJ2-3,CASSLGIFEGTDTQYF,TGCGCCAGCAGCCTCGGGATCTTCGAGGGCACAGATACGCAGTATTTT
TRBV11-3,-,-,TRBJ1-1,CASSLGVGPNTEAFF,TGTGCCAGCAGCTTAGGTGTGGGCCCGAACACTGAAGCTTTCTTT
TRBV4-1,once,TRBD1,TRBJ2-2,CASSQAGDRGDRTGELFF,TGCGCCAGCAGCCAGGCGGGGGACAGGGGAGATCGCACCGGGGAGCTGTTTTTT
TRBV28,-,-,TRBJ2-3,CASGRSTDTQYF,TGTGCCAGCGGCAGGTCCACAGATACGCAGTATTTT
TRBV6-5,-,-,TRBJ2-7,CASSYSGTSRGEQYF,TGTGCCAGCAGTTACTCAGGAACGTCCCGGGGGGAGCAGTACTTC
TRBV18,-,TRBD1,TRBJ2-3,CASSPRRSDRVKTDTQYF,TGTGCCAGCTCACCCAGAAGATCAGACAGGGTCAAGACAGATACGCAGTATTTT
TRBV13,-,TRBD1,TRBJ2-7,CASGTGISYEQYF,TGTGCCAGCGGGACAGGGATTTCTTACGAGCAGTACTTC
TRBV18,-,TRBD1,TRBJ1-3,CASSPLVTGGKTGNTIYF,TGTGCCAGCTCACCCCTAGTAACAGGGGGAAAGACTGGAAACACCATATATTTT
TRBV7-8,-,-,TRBJ2-2,CASSIAPGRKTGELFF,TGTGCCAGCAGCATCGCGCCGGGGCGTAAGACCGGGGAGCTGTTTTTT
TRBV28,-,TRBD1,TRBJ1-5,CASRTGTANQPQHF,TGTGCCAGCAGAACCGGGACAGCAAATCAGCCCCAGCATTTT
TRBV5-1,-,-,TRBJ1-1,CASSVEVLNTEAFF,TGCGCCAGCAGCGTCGAAGTTTTGAACACTGAAGCTTTCTTT
TRBV29-1,-,TRBD1,TRBJ1-4,CSVKAGGHEKLFF,TGCAGCGTAAAAGCAGGGGGGCATGAAAAACTGTTTTTT
TRBV6-5,-,-,TRBJ2-7,CASSSIQGGLYEQYF,TGTGCCAGCAGTTCGATTCAGGGGGGACTCTACGAGCAGTACTTC
TRBV27,-,-,TRBJ2-3,CASSYNPGSTDTQYF,TGTGCCAGCAGTTACAACCCGGGAAGTACAGATACGCAGTATTTT
TRBV18,-,-,TRBJ2-5,CASSPELQETQYF,TGTGCCAGCTCCCCGGAGCTACAAGAGACCCAGTACTTC
TRBV18,-,-,TRBJ2-7,CASSPKGTHEQYF,TGTGCCAGCTCACCTAAAGGGACCCACGAGCAGTACTTC
TRBV7-2,-,-,TRBJ2-7,CASSLLTAGGSYEQYF,TGTGCCAGCAGCTTATTGACAGCGGGTGGCTCCTACGAGCAGTACTTC
TRBV28,-,-,TRBJ2-1,CASSLNVLPYNEQFF,TGTGCCAGCAGTTTAAATGTTCTTCCCTACAATGAGCAGTTCTTC
TRBV10-3,-,TRBD1,TRBJ2-1,CAISEGQGGDEQFF,TGTGCCATCAGTGAGGGACAGGGAGGTGATGAGCAGTTCTTC
TRBV4-3,-,-,TRBJ2-1,CASSQETYSSSYNEQFF,TGCGCCAGCAGCCAAGAGACATACTCGAGCTCCTACAATGAGCAGTTCTTC
TRBV27,-,-,TRBJ2-7,CASSLYPAYEQYF,TGTGCCAGCAGTTTATACCCCGCCTACGAGCAGTACTTC
TRBV2,-,TRBD2,TRBJ2-7,CASSEARSGGVHEQYF,TGTGCCAGCAGTGAAGCTAGGAGCGGGGGAGTCCACGAGCAGTACTTC
TRBV5-1,-,TRBD2,TRBJ2-7,CASSLAGGGSYEQYF,TGCGCCAGCAGCTTGGCTGGCGGGGGCTCCTACGAGCAGTACTTC
TRBV5-1,-,-,TRBJ2-5,CASSTSPRAETQYF,TGCGCCAGCAGCACCTCACCCCGGGCGGAGACCCAGTACTTC
TRBV5-6,-,-,TRBJ2-5,CASSLGFRSFGTQYF,TGTGCCAGCAGCTTGGGATTTCGGAGCTTTGGGACCCAGTACTTC
TRBV29-1,once,-,TRBJ1-5,CSVVGQANQPQHF,TGCAGCGTTGTCGGGCAGGCCAATCAGCCCCAGCATTTT
TRBV29-1,once,-,TRBJ2-1,CSVEDVELAVNNEQFF,TGCAGCGTTGAAGATGTGGAACTAGCCGTTAACAATGAGCAGTTCTTC
TRBV14,-,-,TRBJ2-1,CASSPTEGLSYNEQFF,TGTGCCAGCAGCCCGACTGAGGGCCTCTCCTACAATGAGCAGTTCTTC
TRBV5-8,-,-,TRBJ2-1,CASSLFSGQNNEQFF,TGTGCCAGCAGCTTATTCTCCGGGCAAAACAATGAGCAGTTCTTC
TRBV19,-,TRBD2,TRBJ2-1,CASRGLAGVGNEQFF,TGTGCCAGTAGAGGACTAGCGGGAGTAGGTAATGAGCAGTTCTTC
TRBV5-6,-,-,TRBJ1-5,CASSLGQGWGNQPQHF,TGTGCCAGCAGCTTGGGTCAGGGTTGGGGGAATCAGCCCCAGCATTTT
TRBV13,-,-,TRBJ1-4,CASSLSTGINEKLFF,TGTGCCAGCAGCCTAAGTACAGGAATCAATGAAAAACTGTTTTTT
TRBV7-2,-,-,TRBJ1-2,CASSLSLGAGYTF,TGTGCCAGCAGCTTGTCGCTGGGGGCTGGCTACACCTTC
TRBV10-1,once,TRBD2,TRBJ2-1,CASSDTSGRVNEQFF,TGCGCCAGCAGTGATACTAGCGGGAGGGTTAATGAGCAGTTCTTC